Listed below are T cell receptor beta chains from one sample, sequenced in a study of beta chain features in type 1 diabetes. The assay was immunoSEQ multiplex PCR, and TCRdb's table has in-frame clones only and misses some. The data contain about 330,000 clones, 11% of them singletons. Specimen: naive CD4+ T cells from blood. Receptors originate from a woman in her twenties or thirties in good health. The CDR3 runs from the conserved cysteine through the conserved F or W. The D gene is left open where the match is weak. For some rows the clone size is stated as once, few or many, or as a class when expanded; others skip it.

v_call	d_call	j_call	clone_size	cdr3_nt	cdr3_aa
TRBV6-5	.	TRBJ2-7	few	TGTGCCAGCAGTTACACGCTCGGTCCCTCCTACGAGCAGTACTTC	CASSYTLGPSYEQYF
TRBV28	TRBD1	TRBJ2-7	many	TGTGCCAGCAGCCCGGGACAGCTCGCGGAGCAGTACTTC	CASSPGQLAEQYF
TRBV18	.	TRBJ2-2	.	TGTGCCAGCTCACCTGCGGGGGCGTCCAGCGGGGAGCTGTTTTTT	CASSPAGASSGELFF
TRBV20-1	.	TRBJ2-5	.	TGCAGTGCTAGAGTATCCGACTCCCAGTACTTC	CSARVSDSQYF
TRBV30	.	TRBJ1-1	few	TGTGCCTGGAGTGTAATTTGGGGGCAAGGCACTGAAGCTTTCTTT	CAWSVIWGQGTEAFF
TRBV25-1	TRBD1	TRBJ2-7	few	TGTGCCAGCAGCGTTTTCAAGCCGGGACAGGGGTCCTACGAGCAGTACTTC	CASSVFKPGQGSYEQYF
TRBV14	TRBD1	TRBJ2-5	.	TGTGCCAGCAGCCCTCGCTACAGGGGTTCAGAGACCCAGTACTTC	CASSPRYRGSETQYF
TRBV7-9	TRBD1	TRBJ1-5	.	TGTGCCAGCAGCTTGGGGACAGCTAGCAATCAGCCCCAGCATTTT	CASSLGTASNQPQHF
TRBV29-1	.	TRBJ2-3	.	TGCAGCGTTGGAAGGGGAGATACGCAGTATTTT	CSVGRGDTQYF
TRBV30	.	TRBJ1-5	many	TGTGCCTGGAGTGTACAGAGCAATCAGCCCCAGCATTTT	CAWSVQSNQPQHF
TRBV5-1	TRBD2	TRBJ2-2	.	TGCGCCAGCAGCATCACTAGCGGGAGTTACACCGGGGAGCTGTTTTTT	CASSITSGSYTGELFF
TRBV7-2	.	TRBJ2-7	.	TGTGCCAGCAGCTTGGGAGTGACCGGGTCCTACGAGCAGTACTTC	CASSLGVTGSYEQYF
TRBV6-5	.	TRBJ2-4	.	TGTGCCAGCAGTTTAGCAGTGGCCAAAAACATTCAGTACTTC	CASSLAVAKNIQYF
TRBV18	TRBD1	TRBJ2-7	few	TGTGCCAGCTCACCAACCCAGGGGGCGAAGTACGAGCAGTACTTC	CASSPTQGAKYEQYF
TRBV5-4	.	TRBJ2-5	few	TGTGCCAGCAGCCACCGGGATCTTCAAGAGACCCAGTACTTC	CASSHRDLQETQYF
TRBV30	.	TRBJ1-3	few	TGTGCCTGGAATCGGGGGGCATATGGAAACACCATATATTTT	CAWNRGAYGNTIYF
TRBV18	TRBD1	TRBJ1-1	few	TGTGCCAGCTCACCACAGGGACAGGGGCTGAACACTGAAGCTTTCTTT	CASSPQGQGLNTEAFF
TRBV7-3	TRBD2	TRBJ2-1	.	TGTGCCAGCAGCTGGGGACTAGCGGGAGTTAATGAGCAGTTCTTC	CASSWGLAGVNEQFF
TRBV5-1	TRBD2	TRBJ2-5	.	TGCGCCAGCAGCCCCCAGGGACTAGCGGGAGTATCAGAGACCCAGTACTTC	CASSPQGLAGVSETQYF
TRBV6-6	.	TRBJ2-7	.	TGTGCCAGCAGTTACAACGGCTACGAGCAGTACTTC	CASSYNGYEQYF
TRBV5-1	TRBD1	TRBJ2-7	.	TGCGCCAGCAGGCTAGACAGGGATTACGAGCAGTACTTC	CASRLDRDYEQYF
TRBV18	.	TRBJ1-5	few	TGTGCCAGCTCATCACAGGGAGACAATCAGCCCCAGCATTTT	CASSSQGDNQPQHF
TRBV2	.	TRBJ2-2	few	TGTGCCAGCAGATGGACAGTGACCGGGGAGCTGTTTTTT	CASRWTVTGELFF
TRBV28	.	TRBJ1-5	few	TGTGCCAGCAGCCGGGATAGCAATCAGCCCCAGCATTTT	CASSRDSNQPQHF
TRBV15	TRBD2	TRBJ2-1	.	TGTGCCACCAGACCAGGGGCTAGCGGGAGGGGGGATGAGCAGTTCTTC	CATRPGASGRGDEQFF
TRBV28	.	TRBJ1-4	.	TGTGCCAGCAGCGGGGGGACTAATGAAAAACTGTTTTTT	CASSGGTNEKLFF
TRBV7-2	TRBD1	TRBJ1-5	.	TGTGCCAGCCATCCGGGGGATGGGACAGCTTATCAGCCCCAGCATTTT	CASHPGDGTAYQPQHF
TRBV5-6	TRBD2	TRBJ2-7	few	TGTGCCAGCAGGTTACTGGCGGGGGCCTACGAGCAGTACTTC	CASRLLAGAYEQYF
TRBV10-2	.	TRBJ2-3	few	TGCGCCAGCAGTGAGTCCTCAGATACGCAGTATTTT	CASSESSDTQYF
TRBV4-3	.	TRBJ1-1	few	TGCGCCAGCAGCCAAGGGAGACTAGCTGAAGCTTTCTTT	CASSQGRLAEAFF
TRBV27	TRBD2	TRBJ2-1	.	TGTGCCAGCCGCGTTCGTGCGGGAGTCTATGAGCAGTTCTTC	CASRVRAGVYEQFF
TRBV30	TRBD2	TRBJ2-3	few	TGTGCCTGGAGTGTAACCCGCCGGACTAGCGGGGATCGCACAGATACGCAGTATTTT	CAWSVTRRTSGDRTDTQYF
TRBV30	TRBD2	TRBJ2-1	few	TGTGCCTGGAATCGAGTACTAGCGTACAATGAGCAGTTCTTC	CAWNRVLAYNEQFF
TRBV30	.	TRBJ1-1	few	TGTGCCTGGAGTCTACAGGGTGGCACTGAAGCTTTCTTT	CAWSLQGGTEAFF
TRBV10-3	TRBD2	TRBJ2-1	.	TGTGCCATCAGTGGAACTAGCGGGAGGACCTACAATGAGCAGTTCTTC	CAISGTSGRTYNEQFF
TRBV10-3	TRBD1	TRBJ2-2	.	TGTGCCACCAGACAGGGAGCCACCGGGGAGCTGTTTTTT	CATRQGATGELFF
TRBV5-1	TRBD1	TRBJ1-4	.	TGCGCCAGCAGCTACAGGGGCAGTAATGAAAAACTGTTTTTT	CASSYRGSNEKLFF
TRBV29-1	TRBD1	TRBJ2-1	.	TGCAGCGGCGGGACAGGACCTAACAATGAGCAGTTCTTC	CSGGTGPNNEQFF
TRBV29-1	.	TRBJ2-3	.	TGCAGCACAGGGACTATTTCTAGCACAGATACGCAGTATTTT	CSTGTISSTDTQYF
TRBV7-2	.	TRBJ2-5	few	TGTGCCAGCAGCTTGCAGGGGTACCAAGAGACCCAGTACTTC	CASSLQGYQETQYF
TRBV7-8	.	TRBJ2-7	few	TGTGCCAGCAGCTTAGAGCTCGGGGCCTACGAGCAGTACTTC	CASSLELGAYEQYF
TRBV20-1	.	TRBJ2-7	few	TGCAGCGGCGGGATCTCCTACGAGCAGTACTTC	CSGGISYEQYF
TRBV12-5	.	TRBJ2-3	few	TGTGCTAGCTCAACAGTACCCGAGACGCAGTATTTT	CASSTVPETQYF
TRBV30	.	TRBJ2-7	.	TGTGCCTGGAGTGTCGACCGGAGGCAGTACTTC	CAWSVDRRQYF
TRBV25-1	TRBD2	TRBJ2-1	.	TGTGCCAGCAGCCCCCGGGGGGGATCCTACAATGAGCAGTTCTTC	CASSPRGGSYNEQFF
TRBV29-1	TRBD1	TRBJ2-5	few	TGCAGCGTTGTGGGAGGACAGGGGGCGGTGGGAGAGACCCAGTACTTC	CSVVGGQGAVGETQYF
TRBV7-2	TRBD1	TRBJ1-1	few	TGTGCCAGCAGCTTAGAGGCCAGGGGGCAAACTGAAGCTTTCTTT	CASSLEARGQTEAFF
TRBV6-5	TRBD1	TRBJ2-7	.	TGTGCCAGCAGGCCCGGGACAGGGGGCGTCCGACCTCACTTC	CASRPGTGGVRPHF
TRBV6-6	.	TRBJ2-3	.	TGTGCCAGCAGTTTGCTACAGGGTACAGATACGCAGTATTTT	CASSLLQGTDTQYF
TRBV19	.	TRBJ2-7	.	TGTGCCAGTAGTATATCGTACGGAGGGGCCGAGCAGTACTTC	CASSISYGGAEQYF